A selection of T cell receptor beta chains follows, all from one sample in a study of blood T cell repertoires in COVID-19. Data came from immunoSEQ multiplex PCR; TCRdb stores just in-frame clones and leaves some out. In the table there are under 250,000 clones, approximately 86% of which are singletons. The sample taken for sequencing was peripheral blood. The receptors shown here come from a woman aged 70-85 years with active or convalescent COVID-19. Each CDR3 is given with its conserved first and last residue. A D gene is named only where the DNA matches it firmly. For some rows the clone size is stated as once, few or many, or as a class when expanded; others skip it.

>TRBJ1-6|.|TRBV6-4|.
TGTGCCAGCAGTGAAAGGGGGATTGATTCACCCCTCCACTTT
CASSERGIDSPLHF
>TRBJ2-5|.|TRBV11-3|.
TGTGCCAGCAGCACCTACCCTTTGGAGACCCAGTACTTC
CASSTYPLETQYF
>TRBJ2-3|.|TRBV19|.
TGTGCCAGTAGTAGACGGACCGCCGGGGCAGATACGCAGTATTTT
CASSRRTAGADTQYF
>TRBJ1-2|.|TRBV4-3|.
TGCGCCAGCAGCCAAGATTTCGGCAGGGGCACTGGCTACACCTTC
CASSQDFGRGTGYTF
>TRBJ1-4|.|TRBV19|.
TGTGCCAGTAGTCCCAAGGGACCCGGGAGTGAAAAACTGTTTTTT
CASSPKGPGSEKLFF
>TRBJ1-2|.|TRBV2|.
TGTGCCAGTCTCCTAGCTGCGGCCTATGGCTACACCTTC
CASLLAAAYGYTF
>TRBJ1-5|TRBD1|TRBV19|once
TGTGCCAGTAGTATCCTAACTTTCCGAGACAGGGGTAATCAGCCCCAGCATTTT
CASSILTFRDRGNQPQHF
>TRBJ2-5|.|TRBV9|.
TGTGCCAGCAGCCCCTCCGGGATGAGAGAGACCCAGTACTTC
CASSPSGMRETQYF
>TRBJ1-3|.|TRBV10-2|.
TGCGCCAGCAGCCCGGGGGACTCCTACTCTGGAAACACCATATATTTT
CASSPGDSYSGNTIYF
>TRBJ1-2|TRBD1|TRBV18|.
TGTGCCAGCTCACCGGGGACAGGCCGACCTGGAGGCTACACCTTC
CASSPGTGRPGGYTF
>TRBJ1-3|TRBD1|TRBV18|.
TGTGCCAGCTCGCCGCAACAGGGGGCTGCTGGAAACACCATATATTTT
CASSPQQGAAGNTIYF
>TRBJ2-2|.|TRBV11-2|.
TGTGCCAGCAGCTTTCAGGGCACCGGGGAGCTGTTTTTT
CASSFQGTGELFF
>TRBJ1-4|.|TRBV4-1|.
TGCGCCAGCAGCCTCGGGCAGGGGATAGGAAAACTGTTTTTT
CASSLGQGIGKLFF
>TRBJ2-5|TRBD2|TRBV5-4|.
TGTGCCAGCAGACTAGCGGGGGTCGAACGAGAGACCCAGTACTTC
CASRLAGVERETQYF
>TRBJ2-3|.|TRBV28|once
TGTGCCAGCAGTCTTCTCGACAGGAGCACAGATACGCAGTATTTT
CASSLLDRSTDTQYF
>TRBJ2-7|.|TRBV29-1|once
TGCAGCGTTGCCTCCGGGGGCGAGCAGTACTTC
CSVASGGEQYF
>TRBJ2-7|TRBD1|TRBV12-3/TRBV12-4|.
TGTGCCAGCAGGGTTGACAGGGCCTACGAGCAGTACTTC
CASRVDRAYEQYF
>TRBJ1-2|TRBD1|TRBV4-1|.
TGCGCCAGCAGGAGCCGGACAGGGGAGGATTATGGCTACACCTTC
CASRSRTGEDYGYTF
>TRBJ2-5|TRBD2|TRBV24-1|.
TGTGCCACGGCGGGGGGGTACCAAGAGACCCAGTACTTC
CATAGGYQETQYF
>TRBJ1-2|TRBD1|TRBV19|few
TGTGCCAGTAACCCCTCCCGAAGGACAGGGGGCTACACCTTC
CASNPSRRTGGYTF
>TRBJ2-4|TRBD1|TRBV5-1|once
TGCGCCAGCAGCTTGTTGGCCAGGGGGAGTCCCACTGCCAAAAACATTCAGTACTTC
CASSLLARGSPTAKNIQYF
>TRBJ2-3|.|TRBV4-3|.
TGCGCCAGCAGCCAAGAACGAGGAAGCACAGATACGCAGTATTTT
CASSQERGSTDTQYF
>TRBJ1-2|.|TRBV20-1|.
TGCAGTGCTGGCGGTGGATCTGGCTACACCTTC
CSAGGGSGYTF
>TRBJ2-7|TRBD1|TRBV7-2|.
TGTGCCAGCAGCCTGATGCTGGGACAGACCTACGAGCAGTACTTC
CASSLMLGQTYEQYF
>TRBJ1-1|TRBD1|TRBV19|.
TGTGCCAGTAGTCGACAGGGGGGGACTGAAGCTTTCTTT
CASSRQGGTEAFF
>TRBJ1-4|.|TRBV5-1|.
TGCGCCAGCAGCTTGGGAGGGAGAAGGGAAAAACTGTTTTTT
CASSLGGRREKLFF
>TRBJ2-1|.|TRBV2|once
TGTGCCACTCGGGGAATTGGGAACAATGAGCAGTTCTTC
CATRGIGNNEQFF
>TRBJ1-2|.|TRBV6-5|.
TGTGCCAGCAGTTACTCGAGGGAAGGGAACTATGGCTACACCTTC
CASSYSREGNYGYTF
>TRBJ2-2|.|TRBV19|.
TGTGCCAGTAAATCCGATGGGACTTCCATCACCGGGGAGCTGTTTTTT
CASKSDGTSITGELFF
>TRBJ2-2|.|TRBV5-6|once
TGTGCCAGCAGCTCACTTCCCGGGGAGCTGTTTTTT
CASSSLPGELFF
>TRBJ1-3|.|TRBV6-2/TRBV6-3|.
TGTGCCAGCAGTTCAGGGCCTGGAAACACCATATATTTT
CASSSGPGNTIYF
>TRBJ2-5|.|TRBV20-1|.
TGCAGTGCTCCGAGAGAGACCCAGTACTTC
CSAPRETQYF
>TRBJ1-6|.|TRBV4-1|.
TGCGCCAGCAGCACAACAGAAAATTCACCCCTCCACTTT
CASSTTENSPLHF
>TRBJ1-2|.|TRBV20-1|.
TGCAGTGCTAGCGGGGTAGGCTACACCTTC
CSASGVGYTF
>TRBJ1-1|.|TRBV6-5|few
TGTGCCAGCAGTTACTTGGGACTAGAAGCTTTCTTT
CASSYLGLEAFF
>TRBJ1-2|TRBD1|TRBV27|.
TGTGCCAGCAGGACTGAGACAGGGTCTAACTATGGCTACACCTTC
CASRTETGSNYGYTF
>TRBJ2-7|TRBD1|TRBV9|.
TGTGCCAGCAGCGCTACAGGGGGCGGAATCCACGAGCAGTACTTC
CASSATGGGIHEQYF
>TRBJ1-1|TRBD1|TRBV4-1|.
TGCGCCAGCAGCCGAGGGGGCGAAGCTTTCTTT
CASSRGGEAFF
>TRBJ2-6|.|TRBV24-1|.
TGTGCCACCAGTGGGCAGGGAACTGGGGCCAACGTCCTGACTTTC
CATSGQGTGANVLTF
>TRBJ2-5|TRBD1|TRBV11-3|once
TGTGCCAGCAGCTTGGCAGGGGGCTCAGAGACCCAGTACTTC
CASSLAGGSETQYF
>TRBJ1-6|.|TRBV15|.
TGTGCCACCAGCAGAGATCTAGAGGGCCCACCCCTCCACTTT
CATSRDLEGPPLHF
>TRBJ2-1|.|TRBV6-1|.
TGTGCCAGCAGTTCCTACCCCTACAATGAGCAGTTCTTC
CASSSYPYNEQFF
>TRBJ1-5|.|TRBV29-1|.
TGCAGCGCCGACAGGCGGGGGGCTCAGCCCCAGCATTTT
CSADRRGAQPQHF
>TRBJ1-4|TRBD1|TRBV19|once
TGTGCCAGTAGTATCAGGGGGTCTTCTGAAAAACTGTTTTTT
CASSIRGSSEKLFF
>TRBJ2-4|TRBD2|TRBV9|once
TGTGCCAGCAGCGTAGCTGGCGGGGGGAATAACATTCAGTACTTC
CASSVAGGGNNIQYF
>TRBJ1-6|.|TRBV6-2/TRBV6-3|few
TGTGCCAGCAGTTACCTCCCGGGACTTTTCGGAAATTCACCCCTCCACTTT
CASSYLPGLFGNSPLHF
>TRBJ2-2|TRBD1|TRBV4-3|.
TGCGCCAGCAGCCAAGCTACCGGGACAGTGGACACCGGGGAGCTGTTTTTT
CASSQATGTVDTGELFF
>TRBJ1-2|.|TRBV6-4|.
TGTGCCAGCAGTGACTCGATAGGGAGCGGCTACACCTTC
CASSDSIGSGYTF
>TRBJ2-7|.|TRBV13|.
TGTGCCAGCAGCTGGGGCAGGGCGACCTACGAGCAGTACTTC
CASSWGRATYEQYF
>TRBJ1-6|.|TRBV6-6|.
TGTGCCAGCAGTTACCGCGGAGGGGATTCACCCCTCCACTTT
CASSYRGGDSPLHF
>TRBJ2-4|TRBD2|TRBV4-2|.
TGTGCCAGCAGCCAAGATTTACGGGGAGGGGCCAAAAACATTCAGTACTTC
CASSQDLRGGAKNIQYF
>TRBJ1-5|.|TRBV29-1|.
TGCAGCGTTGGTTCAGCGAGCAATCAGCCCCAGCATTTT
CSVGSASNQPQHF
>TRBJ1-1|.|TRBV10-3|.
TGTGCCATCAGTGAGGTCCAGGCTGAAGCTTTCTTT
CAISEVQAEAFF
>TRBJ2-7|.|TRBV5-1|.
TGCGCCAGCAGCTTGGGGCAGAATGTTGGCGAGCAGTACTTC
CASSLGQNVGEQYF
>TRBJ1-1|.|TRBV6-2/TRBV6-3|.
TGTGCCAGCAGTTTTGGGCCCCCCCGTAGAACTGAAGCTTTCTTT
CASSFGPPRRTEAFF
>TRBJ2-3|.|TRBV7-9|.
TGTGCCAGCAGCCGCGGGACTAGCACAGATACGCAGTATTTT
CASSRGTSTDTQYF
>TRBJ2-6|TRBD1|TRBV19|.
TGTGCCAGTAGTACCTGGGACAGGGGGCCTACTGGGGCCAACGTCCTGACTTTC
CASSTWDRGPTGANVLTF